This T cell receptor (beta chain) was recovered during a study of blood T cell repertoires in COVID-19. Study context: Italy, Spain and the United States were the sources of the convalescent and acute COVID-19 samples. Sample material is recorded as cDNA or gDNA derived from T cells, B-cell-depleted T cells, or PBMCs.

The Seattle site enrolled patients during active infection and followed them longitudinally. In the original analysis: Cell counts per sample came from amplifying reference gene primers. The assay was immunoSEQ multiplex PCR, and TCRdb's table has in-frame clones only and misses some. From that table come the V and J calls and clone size; the DNA was used to work out D and trimming. This sample has about 150,000 clones; 70% to 85% occur once, and the top ten carry roughly 0.6%. This CDR3 spans 16 amino acids. V lost 2 bases to trimming and J lost 2 bases; unmatched junction nucleotides: 5. Germline V gives CDR1 KGHSH, CDR2 LQKENI.

Material for sequencing was peripheral blood. This clonotype originated in a man in his 60s with COVID-19, enrolled during active disease. The rearrangement joins TRBV18 to TRBJ2-2; 7 positions match TRBD1. DNA for the CDR3: TGTGCCAGCTCACCAACTGACAGGGCTAACACCGGGGAGCTGTTTTTT. Amino acids: CASSPTDRANTGELFF.